These 25 T cell receptor beta chains share one sample of origin, sequenced in a study of T cell responses to AZD1222 COVID-19 vaccine. Profiling relied on immunoSEQ multiplex PCR, and the TCRdb table lists in-frame clones only, not all of them. The sample has some 80,000 clones, approximately 90% seen once. The specimen comprised peripheral blood, sampled on day 0 of AZD1222 vaccination. The receptors derive from an adult in good health.

The rearrangement links TRBV19 to TRBJ1-1, with TRBD1 matching 7 bases. Trimming at V came to 2 bases and at J to 3 bases, leaving 9 bases not matched to a gene. The CDR3 totals 16 residues. Per the germline V gene, CDR1 is LNHDA and CDR2 is SQIVND (reference sequence). CDR3 amino acids: CASSIPSRQGDTEAFF. CDR3 in DNA: TGTGCCAGTAGTATACCATCGAGACAGGGCGACACTGAAGCTTTCTTT.

The rearrangement uses TRBV5-1 and TRBJ2-1, with TRBD2 identical over 12 bases. CDR3 length equals 16 residues. Unmatched junction bases numbered 3, after V lost 2 bases and J lost 3 bases. Germline V lookup: CDR1 SGHRS, CDR2 YFSETQ. The CDR3 here is CASSLKLAGGYNEQFF. The CDR3 nucleotides read TGCGCCAGCAGCTTAAAACTAGCGGGGGGCTACAATGAGCAGTTCTTC.

The genes are TRBV27 and TRBJ1-2; D is unclear. The V gene's germline CDR1 is MNHEY and CDR2 SMNVEV (reference sequence). Trimming left V 5 bases short and J 6 bases short, with 7 bases between. The CDR3 is 11 amino acids. The CDR3 protein is CASSMGNGYTF. The CDR3, as DNA: TGTGCCAGCAGTATGGGAAATGGCTACACCTTC.

The chain has TRBV5-1 and TRBJ1-2, with D maybe TRBD1 (6 bases). The CDR3 is 13 residues long. V lost 8 bases and J lost 2, with 13 bases in between. The germline gives CDR1 SGHRS, CDR2 YFSETQ. CDR3 loop: CASSETGNYGYTF. CDR3 nucleotides: TGCGCCAGTTCAGAGACAGGAAACTATGGCTACACCTTC. Supplemented by reference TRBV5-1 and TRBJ1-2, the full variable domain reads KAGVTQTPRYLIKTRGQQVTLSCSPISGHRSVSWYQQTPGQGLQFLFEYFSETQRNKGNFPGRFSGRQFSNSRSEMNVSTLELGDSALYLCASSETGNYGYTFGSGTRLTVV.

The rearrangement joins TRBV6-1 to TRBJ1-2, with TRBD1 as a possible D gene (6 bases). Looked up from germline, CDR1 is MNHNS and CDR2 is SASEGT. Between the trimmed V and J ends, which lost 3 bases and 4 bases, there was a span of 15 bases. This CDR3 spans 15 amino acids. CDR3 region: CASSDVSRGGYGYTF. The CDR3 nucleotides read TGTGCCAGCAGTGACGTTAGCAGGGGTGGCTATGGCTACACCTTC.

The rearrangement uses TRBV7-9 and TRBJ2-5; possibly TRBD2 for D (7 bases). Trimming took off 5 bases at V and 1 base at J, with 11 bases between the two ends. Germline V lookup: CDR1 SEHNR, CDR2 FQNEAQ (reference sequence). The CDR3 runs to 14 residues. CDR3 nucleotides: TGTGCCAGCAGCGGCGGGGGCCCCCAAGAGACCCAGTACTTC. Protein product: CASSGGGPQETQYF.

V and J are TRBV19 and TRBJ1-1, with a possible D match to TRBD1 (5 bases). With 4 bases removed from V and 4 bases from J, the gap between germline ends came to 16 bases. Per germline, CDR1 LNHDA and CDR2 SQIVND (reference sequence). There are 15 residues in the CDR3. The CDR3 spells CASSTGRGVVTEAFF. CDR3 DNA sequence: TGTGCCAGTAGTACAGGGAGAGGGGTTGTCACTGAAGCTTTCTTT.

The chain employs TRBV4-3 and TRBJ2-7, with unresolved D. The CDR3 consists of 15 residues. Germline-derived CDR1 and CDR2 are LGHNA and YSLEER. V lost 0 bases and J lost 4, with 13 bases in between. The CDR3 DNA is TGCGCCAGCAGCCAAGATCGGCACGGGTCTTACGAGCAGTACTTC. Translating gives CASSQDRHGSYEQYF.

CDR3: CASSPEPVSNQPQHF. In DNA form, the CDR3 reads TGCGCCAGCAGCCCTGAACCGGTAAGCAATCAGCCCCAGCATTTT. The genes are TRBV4-3 and TRBJ1-5; D gene uncertain. The germline V gene encodes CDR1 LGHNA and CDR2 YSLEER. CDR3 length: 15 amino acids. The V end lost 4 bases, the J end lost 1 base, and 11 bases lay between the germline ends.

This chain's CDR3 is CASRAARGRGEDTQYF. The CDR3 coding sequence is TGCGCCAGCAGAGCTGCCCGGGGGCGAGGGGAAGATACGCAGTATTTT. The J gene is TRBJ2-3, the V gene TRBV5-1; D may correspond to TRBD1 or TRBD2 (6 bases each). Looked up from germline, CDR1 is SGHRS and CDR2 is YFSETQ. Deletions cut 5 bases from V and 5 bases from J, with 21 bases between. The CDR3 spans 16 residues.

The rearrangement links TRBV5-1 to TRBJ2-1; D call uncertain. The CDR3 length is 13 residues. The germline V gene encodes CDR1 SGHRS and CDR2 YFSETQ. With 0 bases removed from V and 8 bases from J, the gap between germline ends came to 9 bases. The CDR3 protein is CASSLAGIYEQFF. Written as DNA, the CDR3 is TGCGCCAGCAGCTTGGCTGGAATATATGAGCAGTTCTTC.

The CDR3 is CASSALALGSYEQYF. The CDR3 DNA follows: TGTGCCAGCAGCGCACTCGCTCTAGGGTCCTACGAGCAGTACTTC. The chain has TRBV11-2 and TRBJ2-7; the D is unclear. Germline V CDR1 and CDR2: SGHAT, FQNNGV. CDR3 length: 15 amino acids. Trimming took 5 bases from V and 1 from J, leaving 15 bases between them.

This clone was seen a handful of times. This chain links TRBV28 with TRBJ1-2, with D possibly matching TRBD1 (6 bases). With 10 bases removed from V and 2 bases from J, the gap between germline ends came to 17 bases. The V gene's germline CDR1 is MDHEN and CDR2 SYDVKM. The CDR3 consists of 14 residues. The chain's CDR3 is CATQRGRLNYGYTF. The CDR3 coding sequence is TGTGCCACCCAGAGGGGGAGGTTGAACTATGGCTACACCTTC.

The genes are TRBV7-2 and TRBJ1-1; 8 positions match TRBD1. Germline assignment: CDR1 SGHTA and CDR2 FQGNSA. This CDR3 has 15 residues. J gave up 1 base and V 1 base, and 2 bases lay outside the gene matches. CDR3 residues: CASSLVGTGNTEAFF. CDR3 coding DNA: TGTGCCAGCAGCTTAGTCGGGACAGGGAACACTGAAGCTTTCTTT. Filled out from reference TRBV7-2 and TRBJ1-1, the complete variable domain reads GAGVSQSPSNKVTEKGKDVELRCDPISGHTALYWYRQSLGQGLEFLIYFQGNSAPDKSGLPSDRFSAERTGGSVSTLTIQRTQQEDSAVYLCASSLVGTGNTEAFFGQGTRLTVV.

The chain recombines TRBV7-3 with TRBJ2-2, with D unresolved. The CDR3 contains 11 residues. Germline CDR1 reads SGHTA; CDR2 reads FQGTGA. V was shortened by 3 bases and J by 4 bases, with 0 bases between the two germline ends. In nucleotides, the CDR3 is TGTGCCAGCAGCTTCACCGGGGAGCTGTTTTTT. This sequence encodes CASSFTGELFF.

The V call is TRBV5-8, the J call TRBJ2-7; either TRBD1 or TRBD2 may supply D (5 bases each). This CDR3 has 14 amino acids. In germline, CDR1 is SGHTS, CDR2 YDEGEE. V gave up 5 bases and J gave up 0 bases, with 12 bases separating them. The CDR3 loop reads CASRSGRYSYEQYF. For the CDR3, the DNA is TGTGCCAGCAGGTCGGGACGTTACTCCTACGAGCAGTACTTC.

The chain combines TRBV3-1 (or the pseudogene TRBV3-2) with TRBJ1-1; D not certain. This CDR3 has 18 residues. Deletions cut 2 bases from V and 0 bases from J, with 19 bases between. Germline-derived CDR1 and CDR2 are LGHDT and YNNKEL (reference sequence). The CDR3 here is CASSQWAVKGDMNTEAFF. Here the CDR3 DNA reads TGTGCCAGCAGCCAATGGGCGGTGAAAGGAGACATGAACACTGAAGCTTTCTTT.

The chain has TRBV7-3 and TRBJ2-3; D may correspond to TRBD1 or TRBD2 (5 bases each). The V gene lost 2 bases and the J gene lost 2 bases, with 11 bases spanning the gap. Per germline, CDR1 SGHTA and CDR2 FQGTGA. The CDR3 runs to 15 residues. The chain's CDR3 is CASSLWGWDTDTQYF. DNA for the CDR3: TGTGCCAGCAGCTTATGGGGGTGGGACACAGATACGCAGTATTTT.

The rearrangement uses TRBV7-9 and TRBJ1-1, with D maybe TRBD1 (6 bases). Trimming cost V 1 base and J 6 bases, with 9 bases left between them. CDR1 and CDR2 (germline): SEHNR, FQNEAQ (reference sequence). This CDR3 has 13 amino acids. In DNA form, the CDR3 reads TGTGCCAGCAGCTTAGTGGGGGGCGCTGAAGCTTTCTTT. Translating it yields CASSLVGGAEAFF. Combining the CDR3 with reference TRBV7-9 and TRBJ1-1 gives the whole variable domain DTGVSQNPRHKITKRGQNVTFRCDPISEHNRLYWYRQTLGQGPEFLTYFQNEAQLEKSRLLSDRFSAERPKGSFSTLEIQRTEQGDSAMYLCASSLVGGAEAFFGQGTRLTVV.

The V and J genes are TRBV18 and TRBJ2-1; D unresolved. Per germline, CDR1 KGHSH and CDR2 LQKENI. V was cut by 3 bases and J by 3 bases, with 9 bases left in between. The CDR3 spans 14 residues. CDR3 protein: CASSPTGGYNEQFF. CDR3 DNA: TGTGCCAGCTCACCTACCGGCGGCTACAATGAGCAGTTCTTC. The complete variable domain, with remaining parts taken from reference TRBV18 and TRBJ2-1, reads NAGVMQNPRHLVRRRGQEARLRCSPMKGHSHVYWYRQLPEEGLKFMVYLQKENIIDESGMPKERFSAEFPKEGPSILRIQQVVRGDSAAYFCASSPTGGYNEQFFGPGTRLTVL.

This rearrangement joins TRBV19 to TRBJ1-5; 8 positions match TRBD1. CDR3 length: 16 residues. Per germline, CDR1 LNHDA and CDR2 SQIVND (reference sequence). V lost 5 bases, J lost 9 bases, and 15 bases stayed unmatched. CDR3 nucleotides: TGTGCCAGTAGTTTCCTACCGGGACAGGTACCGCGGCCCCAGCATTTT. Protein: CASSFLPGQVPRPQHF.

The CDR3 bases are TGTGCCAGCAGCTTCTACAGGGGGCCTCAGCCCCAGCATTTT. It encodes CASSFYRGPQPQHF. The rearrangement joins TRBV7-8 to TRBJ1-5; 9 bases fit TRBD1. Germline loops: CDR1 SGHVS, CDR2 FQNEAQ. V lost 3 bases and J lost 6; bases outside the gene matches: 3. This CDR3 region has 14 residues.

The table lists this clone with a count of one. As DNA, the CDR3 is TGTGCCAGCAGTTCCATCCGGGACAGGGGGTACTCTGGAAACACCATATATTTT. Translated, it gives CASSSIRDRGYSGNTIYF. V usage is TRBV28 and J usage is TRBJ1-3; 11 nucleotides match TRBD1. V was clipped by 4 bases and J by 0 bases; unmatched bases: 8. Per germline, CDR1 MDHEN and CDR2 SYDVKM. The CDR3 contains 18 residues. Drawing the rest from reference TRBV28 and TRBJ1-3, the complete variable domain is DVKVTQSSRYLVKRTGEKVFLECVQDMDHENMFWYRQDPGLGLRLIYFSYDVKMKEKGDIPEGYSVSREKKERFSLILESASTNQTSMYLCASSSIRDRGYSGNTIYFGEGSWLTVV.

This chain connects TRBV28 to TRBJ1-5; a weak D match, TRBD1 (5 bases). This CDR3 is built from 12 residues. CDR1 and CDR2 (germline): MDHEN, SYDVKM. Trimming stripped 2 bases from V and 7 bases from J, with 6 bases between. The chain's CDR3 is CASSLRGQPQHF. In nucleotides, the CDR3 is TGTGCCAGCAGTTTAAGGGGCCAGCCCCAGCATTTT.

About this clone: The same CDR3 can be traced to other DNA sequences in this sample. This chain uses TRBV13 with TRBJ1-3; D not certain. Germline loops: CDR1 PRHDT, CDR2 FYEKMQ (reference sequence). Trimming pared 1 base from V and 0 bases from J, leaving 7 bases between. The CDR3 runs to 15 residues. DNA of the CDR3: TGTGCCAGCAGCTTAGATTCGAGCTCTGGAAACACCATATATTTT. It is translated as CASSLDSSSGNTIYF. Based on the CDR3 plus reference TRBV13 and TRBJ1-3, the full variable domain is AAGVIQSPRHLIKEKRETATLKCYPIPRHDTVYWYQQGPGQDPQFLISFYEKMQSDKGSIPDRFSAQQFSDYHSELNMSSLELGDSALYFCASSLDSSSGNTIYFGEGSWLTVV.